This T cell receptor beta chain was identified in a study of early T cells in non-severe SARS-CoV-2 infection. Attached unique molecular identifiers marked individual cDNA molecules. TCRdb reprocessed the 5' RACE reads with MiXCR, giving one entry per CDR3 protein. The sample contains approximately 56,000 distinct CDR3 sequences, about 11% of which appear only once. This clonotype was seen repeatedly, ten times or more. The origin of this receptor is an adult who was a healthcare worker with PCR-confirmed SARS-CoV-2 infection or an uninfected control (not recorded which). The sample consisted of whole blood.

The CDR3 reads CASSLDGLGTSSYEQYF. CDR3 bases: TGTGCCAGCAGCTTGGATGGACTCGGGACGAGCTCCTACGAGCAGTACTTC. The rearrangement joins TRBV5-4 to TRBJ2-7; D is perhaps TRBD1 or TRBD2 (5 bases each). Germline V CDR1 and CDR2: SGHNT, YYREEE (reference sequence). V lost 0 bases and J 0 bases, leaving 16 bases between the germline ends. The CDR3 extends over 17 amino acids.